These T cell receptor beta chains were read from a single sample in a study of OX40 agonist ivuxolimab in advanced cancers. Using immunoSEQ multiplex PCR, the repertoire was profiled, and TCRdb retains in-frame clones only, with some absent. This table holds some 60,000 clones, more than 75% found once. The starting material was CD4+ or CD8+ T cells sorted from blood, obtained in a trial of the OX40 agonist ivuxolimab. These receptors were collected from an adult with an advanced solid tumor such as melanoma, head and neck, liver or kidney cancer. The CDR3 runs from the conserved cysteine through the conserved F or W. The D gene is left open where the match is weak. Rows may omit the clone size; those that give it use once, few, many or a size class.

>NA|TRBJ2-3|TRBV23-1|NA
CASSTSCTDTQYF
TGCGCCAGCAGTACTTCCTGCACAGATACGCAGTATTTT
>NA|TRBJ2-7|TRBV27|TRBD1
CASSAPGQGAGLYEQYF
TGTGCCAGCAGTGCACCGGGACAGGGAGCAGGTCTCTACGAGCAGTACTTC
>NA|TRBJ2-7|TRBV14|TRBD2
CASSQESWLAGGGEQYF
TGTGCCAGCAGCCAAGAGAGCTGGCTAGCGGGAGGAGGCGAGCAGTACTTC
>NA|TRBJ1-5|TRBV2|NA
CASTGRGSQPQHF
TGTGCCAGCACGGGCAGGGGCAGTCAGCCCCAGCATTTT
>NA|TRBJ1-5|TRBV28|NA
CASRAQPNQPQHF
TGTGCCAGCAGGGCACAACCCAATCAGCCCCAGCATTTT
>NA|TRBJ1-4|TRBV27|NA
CASRGLGATNEKLFF
TGTGCCAGCAGGGGGCTGGGTGCAACTAATGAAAAACTGTTTTTT
>NA|TRBJ2-5|TRBV2|NA
CASSRAWSGETQYF
TGTGCCAGCAGTCGGGCCTGGAGTGGAGAGACCCAGTACTTC
>once|TRBJ2-1|TRBV11-3|NA
CASSSTTSYNEQFF
TGTGCCAGCAGCTCAACGACTAGTTACAATGAGCAGTTCTTC
>NA|TRBJ1-4|TRBV7-2|NA
CASSPYPTATNEKLFF
TGTGCCAGCAGCCCATATCCGACGGCAACTAATGAAAAACTGTTTTTT
>NA|TRBJ1-4|TRBV6-6|NA
CASAGGRSNEKLFF
TGTGCCAGCGCCGGGGGACGGAGTAATGAAAAACTGTTTTTT
>NA|TRBJ1-4|TRBV6-5|NA
CASSYATGANEKLFF
TGTGCCAGCAGTTACGCCACGGGGGCTAATGAAAAACTGTTTTTT
>NA|TRBJ1-5|TRBV4-1|TRBD1
CASSRAPGQGGDQPQHF
TGCGCCAGCAGCCGAGCCCCAGGACAGGGTGGAGATCAGCCCCAGCATTTT
>NA|TRBJ2-1|TRBV19|NA
CASSIPSGGNEQFF
TGTGCCAGTAGTATCCCGTCAGGTGGCAATGAGCAGTTCTTC
>NA|TRBJ2-1|TRBV10-1|TRBD2
CASSTSGYPYNEQFF
TGCGCCAGCAGCACTAGCGGTTATCCCTACAATGAGCAGTTCTTC
>NA|TRBJ1-2|TRBV5-8|TRBD1
CASNVDRGYGYTF
TGTGCCAGCAATGTGGACAGGGGCTATGGCTACACCTTC
>NA|TRBJ1-2|TRBV9|NA
CASSVAGGYGYTF
TGTGCCAGCAGCGTAGCGGGGGGCTATGGCTACACCTTC